The 27 T cell receptor beta chains below come from one sample, sequenced in a study of T-cell memory formation after mild COVID-19. TCRdb reanalysed the 5' RACE reads using MiXCR and keeps one entry per CDR3 protein. The sample yields 190,000 or so distinct CDR3 sequences, over 20% seen once. The sample comprised PBMCs or a T cell subset sorted from them (not recorded which). The receptors were gathered from an adult woman who had mild COVID-19 (a few samples of this study predate the infection). Cell type and time point are not known.

This clonotype has only a few counts. The gene calls are TRBV6-5 and TRBJ2-7; possibly TRBD2 for D (6 bases). V lost 4 bases and J lost 4, with 14 bases in between. The CDR3 spans 14 residues. Germline lookup yields CDR1 MNHEY and CDR2 SVGAGI. CDR3 sequence (DNA): TGTGCCAGCAGTTCTGGTGGGACTGAATACGAGCAGTACTTC. As protein: CASSSGGTEYEQYF.

The V gene is TRBV20-1, the J gene TRBJ2-5; 7 bases map to TRBD2. CDR1 and CDR2 (germline): DFQATT, SNEGSKA (reference sequence). This CDR3 contains 15 residues. Unmatched junction bases numbered 5, after V lost 1 base and J lost 0 bases. The CDR3 is CSARGSGRYQETQYF. The CDR3 DNA is TGCAGTGCTAGAGGTAGCGGGCGGTACCAAGAGACCCAGTACTTC.

This sequence joins TRBV7-9 and TRBJ1-2; D not resolved. This CDR3 region has 16 residues. Trimming left V 4 bases short and J 4 bases short, with 19 bases between. The germline gives CDR1 SEHNR, CDR2 FQNEAQ (reference sequence). CDR3 sequence (DNA): TGTGCCAGCAGCTCAGACGGCCGCCAAGGTTTCTATGGCTACACCTTC. Encoded protein: CASSSDGRQGFYGYTF.

The chain is built from TRBV19 and TRBJ2-7; D may match TRBD1 or TRBD2 (5 bases each). V was cut by 8 bases and J by 0 bases, with 11 bases left in between. Germline V gene data show CDR1 as LNHDA and CDR2 as SQIVND (reference sequence). The CDR3 runs 13 residues. The CDR3 coding sequence is TGTGCCAGTGGGGGAGAGGCCTCCTACGAGCAGTACTTC. Translated: CASGGEASYEQYF.

In this sample, this clonotype turned up a few times. The chain combines TRBV9 with TRBJ2-7; TRBD2 agrees at 8 bases. The CDR3 runs 14 residues. CDR1 is SGDLS, CDR2 YYNGEE, per germline. The V gene end was trimmed by 1 base and the J gene end by 4 bases; junction bases not matched to a gene: 4. The CDR3 protein is CASSVSGSGYEQYF. Here the CDR3 DNA reads TGTGCCAGCAGCGTAAGCGGGAGCGGGTACGAGCAGTACTTC.

This clonotype has only a few counts. The chain couples TRBV7-9 to TRBJ2-3; D is unclear. The CDR3 totals 15 residues. Germline V gene data show CDR1 as SEHNR and CDR2 as FQNEAQ (reference sequence). Trimming pared 7 bases from V and 5 bases from J, leaving 19 bases between. DNA for the CDR3: TGTGCCAGCACCCTTGATCTGGGTTCGGAAGATACGCAGTATTTT. The encoded protein is CASTLDLGSEDTQYF. The entire variable domain, with the rest obtained from reference TRBV7-9 and TRBJ2-3, is as follows: DTGVSQNPRHKITKRGQNVTFRCDPISEHNRLYWYRQTLGQGPEFLTYFQNEAQLEKSRLLSDRFSAERPKGSFSTLEIQRTEQGDSAMYLCASTLDLGSEDTQYFGPGTRLTVL.

CDR3 loop: CASSRAEWGRTEAFF. In DNA form, the CDR3 reads TGTGCCAGCAGCCGAGCGGAGTGGGGGAGGACTGAAGCTTTCTTT. The V gene is TRBV3-1, the J gene TRBJ1-1; D might be TRBD1 (5 bases). Per the germline V gene, CDR1 is LGHDT and CDR2 is YNNKEL (reference sequence). The ends were cut back, 4 bases at V and 5 bases at J, with 17 bases in the middle. The CDR3 contains 15 residues.

This chain connects TRBV9 to TRBJ1-1; D remains ambiguous. The CDR3 runs to 13 residues. V was cut by 0 bases and J by 3 bases, with 6 bases left in between. Germline assignment: CDR1 SGDLS and CDR2 YYNGEE. The CDR3 sequence is CASSVVEYTEAFF. Written as DNA, the CDR3 is TGTGCCAGCAGCGTAGTTGAGTACACTGAAGCTTTCTTT.

This sequence joins TRBV15 and TRBJ2-1; unclear D gene. The germline V gene encodes CDR1 LNHNV and CDR2 YYDKDF (reference sequence). The CDR3 covers 15 residues. With 0 bases removed from V and 3 bases from J, the gap between germline ends came to 9 bases. The CDR3 nucleotides read TGTGCCACCAGCAGAGATAGAGGACGCTACAATGAGCAGTTCTTC. This codes for CATSRDRGRYNEQFF. Supplemented by reference TRBV15 and TRBJ2-1, the full variable domain reads DAMVIQNPRYQVTQFGKPVTLSCSQTLNHNVMYWYQQKSSQAPKLLFHYYDKDFNNEADTPDNFQSRRPNTSFCFLDIRSPGLGDTAMYLCATSRDRGRYNEQFFGPGTRLTVL.

This chain connects TRBV12-3 or TRBV12-4 to TRBJ2-3; TRBD2 agrees at 15 bases. Trimming at V came to 4 bases and at J to 6 bases, leaving 5 bases not matched to a gene. The length of the CDR3 is 16 residues. CDR3 residues: CASSSGTSGRSDTQYF. The CDR3 nucleotides are TGTGCCAGCAGTTCCGGGACTAGCGGGAGGAGCGATACGCAGTATTTT.

This clonotype appeared a few times. The chain uses TRBV4-1 and TRBJ1-5; D unclear. Germline assignment: CDR1 MGHRA and CDR2 YSYEKL. This CDR3 region has 16 residues. The V gene lost 1 base and the J gene lost 4 bases, with 14 bases spanning the gap. The CDR3 DNA reads as TGCGCCAGCAGCCAAGGGTGGCAGCTAATAAATCAGCCCCAGCATTTT. Translated: CASSQGWQLINQPQHF.

The chain uses TRBV18 and TRBJ2-7; no firm D call. V lost 2 bases to trimming and J lost 4 bases, with 12 bases between them. The CDR3 runs to 14 residues. Per the germline V gene, CDR1 is KGHSH and CDR2 is LQKENI. CDR3 bases: TGTGCCAGCTCACCAACAGCTCGCTTATACGAGCAGTACTTC. Its translation: CASSPTARLYEQYF.

The chain carries TRBV29-1 and TRBJ2-7, with a possible D match to TRBD1 (6 bases). Trimming took off 7 bases at V and 6 bases at J, with 13 bases between the two ends. Germline lookup yields CDR1 SQVTM and CDR2 ANQGSEA. This CDR3 spans 11 amino acids. The CDR3 loop reads CSGLQGAEQYF. The DNA for the CDR3 is TGCAGCGGCCTACAGGGAGCCGAGCAGTACTTC.

The table lists this clonotype with a few counts. The CDR3 region is CSVGSDQPQHF. The CDR3 DNA reads TGCAGCGTGGGGAGTGATCAGCCCCAGCATTTT. The chain has TRBV29-1 and TRBJ1-5; D gene ambiguous. The CDR3 length is 11 residues. V gave up 6 bases and J gave up 5 bases, with 8 bases separating them. Germline CDR1 SQVTM, CDR2 ANQGSEA.

The chain couples TRBV20-1 to TRBJ2-1; possible D gene TRBD1, 6 bases. Germline V gene sequence: CDR1 DFQATT, CDR2 SNEGSKA (reference sequence). Trimming left V 6 bases short and J 1 base short, with 16 bases between. The length of the CDR3 is 15 residues. CDR3 DNA: TGCAGTGCGAAAGACGGGACAAAATCCTACAATGAGCAGTTCTTC. Amino acid sequence: CSAKDGTKSYNEQFF.

The V gene is TRBV7-2, the J gene TRBJ2-7; 8 bases fit TRBD1. Trimming took 6 bases from V and 6 from J; bases not matched to a gene: 4. CDR1 is SGHTA, CDR2 FQGNSA, per germline. The CDR3 runs 12 residues. CDR3 loop: CASSFTGGEQYF. CDR3 coding DNA: TGTGCCAGCAGTTTCACAGGGGGCGAGCAGTACTTC.

V is TRBV12-3 or TRBV12-4 and J is TRBJ1-1, with D unclear. The V and J ends lost 3 bases and 0 bases respectively, with 8 bases between them. The CDR3 has 14 residues. CDR3 nucleotides: TGTGCCAGCAGTTTTATTAGGTTGAACACTGAAGCTTTCTTT. Translated, it gives CASSFIRLNTEAFF.

This chain links TRBV15 with TRBJ2-5; 9 bases fit TRBD2. There are 18 residues in the CDR3. The germline CDR1 and CDR2 sequences are LNHNV and YYDKDF (reference sequence). Germline trimming cut 0 bases from V and 3 bases from J; bases unmatched to any gene: 11. CDR3 sequence: CATSRDRGGGAFKETQYF. The CDR3 DNA is TGTGCCACCAGCAGAGATCGGGGCGGGGGGGCCTTTAAAGAGACCCAGTACTTC.

CDR3 in DNA: TGTGCCAGCAGCCGGGGGTCAGGGAACACCGGGGAGCTGTTTTTT. This translates into CASSRGSGNTGELFF. The chain joins TRBV7-7 to TRBJ2-2; weak D call: TRBD2 (6 bases). This CDR3 contains 15 residues. CDR1 SSHAT and CDR2 FNYEAQ come from the germline V gene (reference sequence). V gave up 5 bases and J gave up 1 base, with 11 bases separating them. The full variable domain, in which reference TRBV7-7 and TRBJ2-2 provide the parts outside the CDR3, is GAGVSQSPRYKVTKRGQDVTLRCDPISSHATLYWYQQALGQGPEFLTYFNYEAQPDKSGLPSDRFSAERPEGSISTLTIQRTEQRDSAMYRCASSRGSGNTGELFFGEGSRLTVL.

This clonotype has just a few counts. The V call is TRBV5-6, the J call TRBJ2-5, with D possibly being TRBD1 (6 bases). This CDR3 has 14 residues. The germline V and J ends were trimmed by 4 bases and 0 bases, with 10 bases remaining between them. Per germline, CDR1 SGHDT and CDR2 YYEEEE. The CDR3 DNA is TGTGCCAGCAGCCGACAGGAGTACCAAGAGACCCAGTACTTC. It codes for CASSRQEYQETQYF.

The rearrangement uses TRBV5-4 and TRBJ1-2; D is unclear. V was trimmed by 1 base and J by 1 base, leaving 5 bases between them. CDR1 is SGHNT, CDR2 YYREEE, per germline (reference sequence). CDR3 length: 13 amino acids. In nucleotides, the CDR3 is TGTGCCAGCAGCTTGTGGGATAACTATGGCTACACCTTC. Translated, it gives CASSLWDNYGYTF.

V and J are TRBV15 and TRBJ2-3; tentatively, D is TRBD2 (5 bases). The ends were cut back, 1 base at V and 7 bases at J, with 12 bases in the middle. Germline V gene sequence: CDR1 LNHNV, CDR2 YYDKDF (reference sequence). The CDR3 totals 14 residues. The CDR3 reads CATSRGGAANTQYF. The CDR3 region has the DNA TGTGCCACCAGCAGAGGGGGAGCGGCAAATACGCAGTATTTT.

This clonotype was counted a few times. The chain links TRBV7-8 to TRBJ1-1; D is uncertain. The CDR3 extends over 15 amino acids. Trimming left V 5 bases short and J 0 bases short, with 13 bases between. Germline CDR1 SGHVS, CDR2 FQNEAQ. The CDR3 protein is CASSPSLEVNTEAFF. CDR3 nucleotide sequence: TGTGCCAGCAGCCCCTCTTTGGAAGTGAACACTGAAGCTTTCTTT.

The chain combines TRBV7-9 with TRBJ2-3; unclear D gene. CDR1 is SEHNR and CDR2 is FQNEAQ in the germline V gene (reference sequence). Trimming left V 5 bases short and J 15 bases short, with 21 bases between. This CDR3 spans 13 amino acids. DNA of the CDR3: TGTGCCAGCAGCCCCGACGGGCAAGATAGGCAATATTTT. Protein: CASSPDGQDRQYF.

This clonotype was recorded a few times. This rearrangement joins TRBV7-6 to TRBJ1-2; 9 bases line up with TRBD1. Unmatched junction bases numbered 8, after V lost 4 bases and J lost 8 bases. Germline CDR1 reads SGHVS; CDR2 reads FNYEAQ. This CDR3 is built from 14 residues. CDR3 in amino acids: CASSSRTGVEGYTF. CDR3 DNA: TGTGCCAGCAGCTCGAGGACAGGGGTGGAAGGCTACACCTTC.

This clonotype was recorded a few times. The V call is TRBV11-1, the J call TRBJ2-4; 8 bases align to TRBD1. V gave up 5 bases and J gave up 3 bases; unmatched junction bases: 18. The CDR3 length is 19 residues. Germline CDR1 is SGHAT and CDR2 is FQDESV (reference sequence). CDR3 nucleotides: TGTGCCAGCAGCCACCGTGGGACAGGAGCCCGAGCAGACAAAAACATTCAGTACTTC. It codes for CASSHRGTGARADKNIQYF.

This clonotype was seen only a few times. The chain joins TRBV6-2 or TRBV6-3 to TRBJ2-1, with 14 bases identical to TRBD2. V shed 6 bases and J 8 bases; nucleotides not matched to a gene: 6. The CDR3 consists of 15 residues. Germline V gene sequence: CDR1 MNHEY, CDR2 SVGEGT. The chain's CDR3 is CASSPTSGRAYEQFF. DNA of the CDR3: TGTGCCAGCAGCCCGACTAGCGGGAGGGCTTATGAGCAGTTCTTC.